This T cell receptor beta chain was obtained from a study of beta chain features in type 1 diabetes. The wider study: Across every sample, approximately 110,000,000 sorted cells were examined in total. Study-wide points: Type 1 diabetes patients showed a moderate but significant shortening of TCRB CDR3s in all four CD4+ subsets. The influence of HLA type on TCRB rearrangement stayed undetermined.

Per the germline V gene, CDR1 is KGHSH and CDR2 is LQKENI. V was cut by 4 bases and J by 3 bases, with 13 bases left in between. This CDR3 has 15 amino acids. Comments on this clone: Its target is unknown.

Expressed TCRB transcripts were sequenced because the entire RNA isolate underwent reverse transcription. Sequenced by immunoSEQ multiplex PCR; TCRdb stores in-frame clones only, minus some. Among roughly 240,000 clones, about 23% were seen once, and the ten largest hold around 0.013%. The sample was naive CD4+ T cells from blood. The clonotype was recovered from a woman aged 25 to 39 with type 1 diabetes. The rearrangement joins TRBV18 to TRBJ2-1, with a weak D call TRBD1 (6 bases). CDR3 nucleotides: TGTGCCAGCTCACTCATGGACAGTTTCTACAATGAGCAGTTCTTC. This translates into CASSLMDSFYNEQFF. The full variable domain, in which reference TRBV18 and TRBJ2-1 provide the parts outside the CDR3, is NAGVMQNPRHLVRRRGQEARLRCSPMKGHSHVYWYRQLPEEGLKFMVYLQKENIIDESGMPKERFSAEFPKEGPSILRIQQVVRGDSAAYFCASSLMDSFYNEQFFGPGTRLTVL.